These 8 T cell receptor beta chains came from one sample sequenced in a study of T-cell reconstitution after alpha-beta-depleted transplantation in children. As it was prepared, the TCRbeta library received unique molecular identifiers. TCRdb called the PCR reads again in MiXCR, with one record for every CDR3 protein. The sample has about 440,000 distinct CDR3 sequences; roughly 43% are singletons. Here the sequenced sample was PBMCs, taken before TCRalphabeta/CD19-depleted stem cell transplant. These receptor sequences come from a girl aged 2-10 years with aplastic anemia, due to receive a stem cell transplant.

The sample holds many counts of this clonotype. This chain joins TRBV12-3 or TRBV12-4 and TRBJ2-1; D is ambiguous. The CDR3 covers 15 residues. Trimming pared 5 bases from V and 4 bases from J, leaving 15 bases between. For the CDR3, the DNA is TGTGCCAGCAGTGATCACAGCGTGGGATACAATGAGCAGTTCTTC. Amino acids: CASSDHSVGYNEQFF.

This chain links TRBV5-1 with TRBJ1-3; D not resolved. CDR1 SGHRS and CDR2 YFSETQ come from the germline V gene. The CDR3 extends over 16 amino acids. Deletions cut 4 bases from V and 0 bases from J, with 14 bases between. The CDR3 loop reads CASSPTRAASGNTIYF. Written as DNA, the CDR3 is TGCGCCAGCAGCCCAACTAGGGCAGCCTCTGGAAACACCATATATTTT.

This clonotype was seen many times. This sequence joins TRBV7-8 and TRBJ2-1; possibly TRBD1 or TRBD2 for D (5 bases each). Trimming pared 1 base from V and 12 bases from J, leaving 13 bases between. The CDR3 length is 13 residues. Germline values: CDR1 SGHVS, CDR2 FQNEAQ. Written as DNA, the CDR3 is TGTGCCAGCAGCTTAGTTAAAAGGGACCGGCAGTTCTTC. Encoded protein: CASSLVKRDRQFF.

V is TRBV4-2 and J is TRBJ2-1; D may correspond to TRBD1 or TRBD2 (6 bases each). The V end lost 0 bases, the J end lost 9 bases, and 21 bases lay between the germline ends. The CDR3 is 17 residues long. Germline CDR1 reads LGHNA; CDR2 reads YNFKEQ. In nucleotides, the CDR3 is TGTGCCAGCAGCCAAGATGGGGGGCTTCCATTAAGAGGTGAGCAGTTCTTC. Protein product: CASSQDGGLPLRGEQFF.

There are many counts of this clonotype. V gene TRBV7-2 combines with J gene TRBJ2-1; no firm D call. This CDR3 has 14 amino acids. Germline V gene data show CDR1 as SGHTA and CDR2 as FQGNSA. The V end was cut by 3 bases, the J end by 0 bases, with 6 bases between. The CDR3 DNA follows: TGTGCCAGCAGCTTCACGAGCTCCTACAATGAGCAGTTCTTC. This codes for CASSFTSSYNEQFF.

This clonotype was seen a few times. This chain uses TRBV2 with TRBJ2-3, with unresolved D. The germline V gene has CDR1 SNHLY and CDR2 FYNNEI. The CDR3 is made up of 13 amino acids. Trimming removed 6 bases at V and 3 bases at J, with 10 bases between. CDR3 loop: CASRATQTDTQYF. The CDR3 DNA is TGTGCCAGCAGGGCGACACAAACAGATACGCAGTATTTT.

The V call is TRBV11-2, the J call TRBJ2-6; D is unresolved. The CDR3 runs 15 residues. The V and J ends lost 3 bases and 4 bases respectively, with 10 bases between them. Germline values: CDR1 SGHAT, CDR2 FQNNGV. The CDR3 DNA reads as TGTGCCAGCAGCTTGCACGGTTCCGGGGCCAACGTCCTGACTTTC. Translated: CASSLHGSGANVLTF.

This clonotype turned up a few times. This chain uses TRBV5-5 with TRBJ2-7; D possibly matches TRBD1 or TRBD2 (5 bases each). This CDR3 region has 15 residues. Germline CDR1 is SGHKS and CDR2 is YYEKEE (reference sequence). V gave up 3 bases and J gave up 6 bases, with 19 bases separating them. The CDR3 loop reads CASSSSGQLGVEQYF. The CDR3 DNA reads TGTGCCAGCAGCTCTTCAGGGCAACTCGGGGTCGAGCAGTACTTC. Full variable domain (missing parts from reference TRBV5-5 and TRBJ2-7): DAGVTQSPTHLIKTRGQQVTLRCSPISGHKSVSWYQQVLGQGPQFIFQYYEKEERGRGNFPDRFSARQFPNYSSELNVNALLLGDSALYLCASSSSGQLGVEQYFGPGTRLTVT.